One sample yielded the 15 T cell receptor beta chains listed below, sequenced in a study of CD8 T cells in Susac syndrome. RNA in amounts of about 0.5 to 1 ug was reverse transcribed with random hexamers. Each CDR3 protein is one row after TCRdb ran MiXCR on the immunoSEQ multiplex PCR reads. This table holds a few hundred thousand distinct CDR3 sequences, roughly nine tenths found once. Source material: CD8+ T cells from PBMCs. The receptors stem from a human donor with multiple sclerosis.

This rearrangement joins TRBV7-9 to TRBJ2-1; no clear D gene. Trimming cost V 5 bases and J 8 bases, with 19 bases left between them. Germline-derived CDR1 and CDR2 are SEHNR and FQNEAQ (reference sequence). CDR3 length: 15 residues. In DNA form, the CDR3 reads TGTGCCAGCAGCCCCCCCGGGCAGAACTCTGATGAGCAGTTCTTC. Protein: CASSPPGQNSDEQFF.

The CDR3 sequence: CASGPTANYGYTF. The DNA for the CDR3 is TGTGCCAGCGGACCGACGGCCAACTATGGCTACACCTTC. The chain joins TRBV12-3 or TRBV12-4 to TRBJ1-2, with D unclear. This CDR3 is 13 amino acids long. The germline V and J ends were trimmed by 8 bases and 2 bases, with 12 bases remaining between them.

J is TRBJ1-5 and V is TRBV27, with TRBD1 as a possible D gene (5 bases). The CDR3 has 13 residues. With 2 bases removed from V and 9 bases from J, the gap between germline ends came to 11 bases. The germline CDR1 and CDR2 sequences are MNHEY and SMNVEV (reference sequence). The CDR3 DNA reads TGTGCCAGCAGTTTAGGGGCGGGAATGCCCCAGCATTTT. This codes for CASSLGAGMPQHF.

This chain joins TRBV4-3 and TRBJ2-7; TRBD2 agrees at 8 bases. The V and J ends lost 1 base and 2 bases, in that order; junction bases with no gene match: 4. Germline-derived CDR1 and CDR2 are LGHNA and YSLEER. CDR3 length: 15 amino acids. The CDR3 region is CASSQGSAGAYEQYF. Here the CDR3 DNA reads TGCGCCAGCAGCCAAGGCTCAGCGGGGGCCTACGAGCAGTACTTC.

The rearrangement links TRBV6-5 to TRBJ1-3; no firm D call. V lost 10 bases and J lost 10, with 14 bases in between. Per the germline V gene, CDR1 is MNHEY and CDR2 is SVGAGI. This CDR3 comprises 11 residues. The CDR3 nucleotides are TGTGCCAAGGCCCCATCGTTGACCATATATTTT. The encoded protein is CAKAPSLTIYF.

The V call is TRBV6-4, the J call TRBJ2-3; the match to TRBD2 covers 12 bases. The CDR3 has 19 amino acids. Per the germline V gene, CDR1 is MRHNA and CDR2 is SNTAGT. Losses at the gene ends were 0 bases for V and 2 bases for J; bases not matched to a gene: 9. CDR3 residues: CASSDSRLAGAYHTDTQYF. The CDR3 DNA sequence: TGTGCCAGCAGTGACTCGCGACTAGCGGGAGCTTATCACACAGATACGCAGTATTTT.

This chain connects TRBV9 to TRBJ1-4; TRBD1 is a possible D gene (5 bases). This CDR3 has 15 amino acids. CDR1 is SGDLS and CDR2 is YYNGEE in the germline V gene. The V and J ends lost 2 bases and 6 bases respectively, with 14 bases between them. Here the CDR3 DNA reads TGTGCCAGCAGCGTGAGTCCTGCGGGGGATGAAAAACTGTTTTTT. Encoded protein: CASSVSPAGDEKLFF.

The V gene is TRBV20-1, the J gene TRBJ1-1; unclear D gene. V was shortened by 1 base and J by 0 bases, with 12 bases between the two germline ends. The CDR3 loop spans 15 amino acids. Germline V CDR1 and CDR2: DFQATT, SNEGSKA (reference sequence). CDR3 sequence reads: CSARVGGFMNTEAFF. The CDR3 DNA reads as TGCAGTGCTAGAGTCGGTGGCTTCATGAACACTGAAGCTTTCTTT.

V is TRBV4-3 and J is TRBJ2-5; 9 bases map to TRBD2. This CDR3 contains 16 residues. The V gene's germline CDR1 is LGHNA and CDR2 YSLEER. After removal of 8 bases from V and 3 bases from J, the junction contained 13 bases not matched to a gene. Here the CDR3 DNA reads TGCGCCAGCTCCTTCCTGGGAGCGGGAGGTGAAGAGACCCAGTACTTC. Protein product: CASSFLGAGGEETQYF.

This chain's CDR3 is CASSREGPGANVLTF. CDR3 nucleotide sequence: TGCGCCAGCAGCAGAGAGGGGCCTGGGGCCAACGTCCTGACTTTC. The chain joins TRBV5-1 to TRBJ2-6, with D possibly being TRBD1 or TRBD2 (5 bases each). The CDR3 runs 15 residues. Trimming left V 4 bases short and J 2 bases short, with 10 bases between. Germline V lookup: CDR1 SGHRS, CDR2 YFSETQ.

The chain recombines TRBV4-2 with TRBJ1-5; D is unclear. Germline lookup yields CDR1 LGHNA and CDR2 YNFKEQ. The germline V and J ends were trimmed by 0 bases and 5 bases, with 11 bases remaining between them. The CDR3 is made up of 15 amino acids. CDR3 DNA sequence: TGTGCCAGCAGCCAAGAACTCACTGGGTATCAGCCCCAGCATTTT. Protein: CASSQELTGYQPQHF.

This sequence joins TRBV3-1 and TRBJ2-1; 10 bases line up with TRBD2. The V segment lost 3 bases and the J segment 5 bases; nucleotides outside the gene matches: 4. Germline V gives CDR1 LGHDT, CDR2 YNNKEL (reference sequence). The CDR3 length is 15 residues. As DNA, the CDR3 is TGTGCCAGCAGCCACCGGACTAGCGGAGACAATGAGCAGTTCTTC. The encoded protein is CASSHRTSGDNEQFF.

The rearrangement joins TRBV15 to TRBJ2-3, with 12 bases identical to TRBD2. The CDR3 has 19 amino acids. V lost 0 bases, J lost 4 bases, and 11 bases stayed unmatched. CDR1 is LNHNV and CDR2 is YYDKDF in the germline V gene (reference sequence). CDR3 loop: CATSRDIGSLAGGADTQYF. CDR3 sequence (DNA): TGTGCCACCAGCAGAGATATTGGTTCGCTAGCGGGAGGGGCAGATACGCAGTATTTT.

This clonotype was picked up a small number of times. The chain is built from TRBV27 and TRBJ2-7; D perhaps matches TRBD2 (5 bases). CDR3 length: 14 residues. CDR1 is MNHEY, CDR2 SMNVEV, per germline (reference sequence). V was cut by 4 bases and J by 0 bases, with 10 bases left in between. The CDR3 loop is CASSSRTASYEQYF. In DNA, the CDR3 is TGTGCCAGCAGTTCCCGGACTGCCTCCTACGAGCAGTACTTC.

The chain links TRBV7-3 to TRBJ2-2; 9 nucleotides agree with TRBD2. The CDR3 extends over 15 amino acids. Per germline, CDR1 SGHTA and CDR2 FQGTGA. Trimming at V came to 3 bases and at J to 4 bases, leaving 3 bases not matched to a gene. For the CDR3, the DNA is TGTGCCAGCAGCTTCCTAGCGGGGACCACCGGGGAGCTGTTTTTT. This translates into CASSFLAGTTGELFF.